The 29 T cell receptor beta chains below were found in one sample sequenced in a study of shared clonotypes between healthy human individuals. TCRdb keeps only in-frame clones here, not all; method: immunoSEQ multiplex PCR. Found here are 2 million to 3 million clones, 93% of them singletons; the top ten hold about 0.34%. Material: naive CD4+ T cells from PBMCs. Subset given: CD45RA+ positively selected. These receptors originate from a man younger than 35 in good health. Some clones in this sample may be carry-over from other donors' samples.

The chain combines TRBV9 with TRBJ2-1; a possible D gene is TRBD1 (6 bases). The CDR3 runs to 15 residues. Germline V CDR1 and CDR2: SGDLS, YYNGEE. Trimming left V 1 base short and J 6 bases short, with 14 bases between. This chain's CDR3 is CASSVQARGPNEQFF. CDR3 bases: TGTGCCAGCAGCGTACAAGCCAGGGGACCCAATGAGCAGTTCTTC.

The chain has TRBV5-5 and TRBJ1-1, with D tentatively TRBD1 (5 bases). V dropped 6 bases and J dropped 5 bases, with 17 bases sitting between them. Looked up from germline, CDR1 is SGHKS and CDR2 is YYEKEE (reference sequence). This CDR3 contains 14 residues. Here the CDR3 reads CASTRSEGRTEAFF. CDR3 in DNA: TGTGCCAGCACCCGGTCTGAGGGGCGAACTGAAGCTTTCTTT. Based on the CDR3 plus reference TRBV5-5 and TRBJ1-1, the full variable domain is DAGVTQSPTHLIKTRGQQVTLRCSPISGHKSVSWYQQVLGQGPQFIFQYYEKEERGRGNFPDRFSARQFPNYSSELNVNALLLGDSALYLCASTRSEGRTEAFFGQGTRLTVV.

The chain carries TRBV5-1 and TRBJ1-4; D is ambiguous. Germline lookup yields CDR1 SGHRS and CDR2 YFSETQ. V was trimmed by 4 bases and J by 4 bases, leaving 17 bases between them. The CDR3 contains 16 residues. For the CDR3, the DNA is TGCGCCAGCAGCCAAGGAACAAGTACCGATAATGAAAAACTGTTTTTT. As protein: CASSQGTSTDNEKLFF.

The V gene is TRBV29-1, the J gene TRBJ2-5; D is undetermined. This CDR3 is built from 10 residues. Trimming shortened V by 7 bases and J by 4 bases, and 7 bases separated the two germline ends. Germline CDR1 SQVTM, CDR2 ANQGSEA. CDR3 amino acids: CSAWGETQYF. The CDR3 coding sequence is TGCAGCGCTTGGGGAGAGACCCAGTACTTC.

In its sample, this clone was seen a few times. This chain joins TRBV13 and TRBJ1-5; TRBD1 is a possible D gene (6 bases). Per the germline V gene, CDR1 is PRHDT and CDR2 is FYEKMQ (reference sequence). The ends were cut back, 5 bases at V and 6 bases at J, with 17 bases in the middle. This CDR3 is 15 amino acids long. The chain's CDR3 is CASSLGTKGGQPQHF. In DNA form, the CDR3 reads TGTGCCAGCAGCCTGGGAACGAAAGGGGGTCAGCCCCAGCATTTT.

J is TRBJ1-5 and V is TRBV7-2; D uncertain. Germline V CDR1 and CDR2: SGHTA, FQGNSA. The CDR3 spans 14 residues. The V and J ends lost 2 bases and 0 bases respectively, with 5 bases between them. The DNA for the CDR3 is TGTGCCAGCAGCTTAAAACGTAGCAATCAGCCCCAGCATTTT. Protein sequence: CASSLKRSNQPQHF.

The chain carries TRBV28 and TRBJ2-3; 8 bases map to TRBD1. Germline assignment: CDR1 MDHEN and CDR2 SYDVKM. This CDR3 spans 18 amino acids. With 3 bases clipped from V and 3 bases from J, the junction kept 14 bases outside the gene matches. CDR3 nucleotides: TGTGCCAGCAGTTTCGGTACAGGGGGTCGGATCCAAACAGATACGCAGTATTTT. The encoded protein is CASSFGTGGRIQTDTQYF.

CDR3 nucleotides: TGTGCCAGCAGTCGCACGACAGGGTCTTATAGTGAAAAACTGTTTTTT. Protein: CASSRTTGSYSEKLFF. This chain joins TRBV28 and TRBJ1-4, with TRBD1 matching 7 bases. Looked up from germline, CDR1 is MDHEN and CDR2 is SYDVKM. The CDR3 consists of 16 residues. Unmatched junction bases numbered 13, after V lost 5 bases and J lost 7 bases.

CDR3: CASSLQTGDQPQHF. The DNA of the CDR3 is TGCGCCAGCAGCCTCCAGACGGGGGATCAGCCCCAGCATTTT. This rearrangement joins TRBV4-3 to TRBJ1-5; D is perhaps TRBD1 (5 bases). The germline V and J ends were trimmed by 4 bases and 5 bases, with 12 bases remaining between them. CDR3 length: 14 residues. CDR1 and CDR2 (germline): LGHNA, YSLEER.

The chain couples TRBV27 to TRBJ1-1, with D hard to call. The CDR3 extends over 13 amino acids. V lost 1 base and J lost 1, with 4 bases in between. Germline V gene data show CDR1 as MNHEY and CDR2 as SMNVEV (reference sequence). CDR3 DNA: TGTGCCAGCAGTTTATTATCGAACACTGAAGCTTTCTTT. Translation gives CASSLLSNTEAFF.

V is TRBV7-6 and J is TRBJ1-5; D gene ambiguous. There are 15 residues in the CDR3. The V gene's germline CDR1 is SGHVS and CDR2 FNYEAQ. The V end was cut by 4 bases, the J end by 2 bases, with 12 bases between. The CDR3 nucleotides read TGTGCCAGCAGCTCTTCCGGGTTTGGCAATCAGCCCCAGCATTTT. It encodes CASSSSGFGNQPQHF.

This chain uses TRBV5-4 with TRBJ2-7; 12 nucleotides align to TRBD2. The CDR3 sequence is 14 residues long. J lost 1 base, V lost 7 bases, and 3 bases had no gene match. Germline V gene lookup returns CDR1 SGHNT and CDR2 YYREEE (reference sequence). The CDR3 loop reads CASQGLAGSYEQYF. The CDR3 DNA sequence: TGTGCCAGCCAAGGACTAGCGGGGTCCTACGAGCAGTACTTC.

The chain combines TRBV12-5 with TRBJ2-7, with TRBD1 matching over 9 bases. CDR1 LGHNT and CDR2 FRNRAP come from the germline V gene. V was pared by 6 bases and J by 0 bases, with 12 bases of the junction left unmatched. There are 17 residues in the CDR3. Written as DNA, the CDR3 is TGTGCTAGTGGCTATCCAATGGGACAGGGAGACTCCTACGAGCAGTACTTC. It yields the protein CASGYPMGQGDSYEQYF. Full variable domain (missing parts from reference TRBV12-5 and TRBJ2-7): DARVTQTPRHKVTEMGQEVTMRCQPILGHNTVFWYRQTMMQGLELLAYFRNRAPLDDSGMPKDRFSAEMPDATLATLKIQPSEPRDSAVYFCASGYPMGQGDSYEQYFGPGTRLTVT.

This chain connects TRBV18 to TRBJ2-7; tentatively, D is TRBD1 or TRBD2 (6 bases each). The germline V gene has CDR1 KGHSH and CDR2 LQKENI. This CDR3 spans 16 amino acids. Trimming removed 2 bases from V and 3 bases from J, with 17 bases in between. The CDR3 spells CASSPIGGGFLYEQYF. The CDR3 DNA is TGTGCCAGCTCACCAATCGGGGGCGGATTCCTCTACGAGCAGTACTTC. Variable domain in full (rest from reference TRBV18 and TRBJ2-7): NAGVMQNPRHLVRRRGQEARLRCSPMKGHSHVYWYRQLPEEGLKFMVYLQKENIIDESGMPKERFSAEFPKEGPSILRIQQVVRGDSAAYFCASSPIGGGFLYEQYFGPGTRLTVT.

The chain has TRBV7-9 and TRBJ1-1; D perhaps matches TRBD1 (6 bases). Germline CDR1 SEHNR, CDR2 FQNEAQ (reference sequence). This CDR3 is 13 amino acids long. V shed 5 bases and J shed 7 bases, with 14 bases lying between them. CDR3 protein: CASSVQGAVEAFF. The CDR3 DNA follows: TGTGCCAGCAGCGTACAGGGTGCGGTTGAAGCTTTCTTT.

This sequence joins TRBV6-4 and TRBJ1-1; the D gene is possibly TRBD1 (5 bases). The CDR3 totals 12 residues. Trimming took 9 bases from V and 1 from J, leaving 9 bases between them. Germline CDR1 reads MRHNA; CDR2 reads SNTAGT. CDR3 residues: CARRTQNTEAFF. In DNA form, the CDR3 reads TGTGCCAGAAGGACACAGAACACTGAAGCTTTCTTT.

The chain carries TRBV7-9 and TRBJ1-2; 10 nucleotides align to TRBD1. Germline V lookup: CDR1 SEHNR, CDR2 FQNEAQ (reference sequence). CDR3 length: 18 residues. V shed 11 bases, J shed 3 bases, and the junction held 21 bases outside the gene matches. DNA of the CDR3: TGTGCCTCCCGGACCATGAACCGACAGGGGGCTGGAGACTATGGCTACACCTTC. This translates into CASRTMNRQGAGDYGYTF.

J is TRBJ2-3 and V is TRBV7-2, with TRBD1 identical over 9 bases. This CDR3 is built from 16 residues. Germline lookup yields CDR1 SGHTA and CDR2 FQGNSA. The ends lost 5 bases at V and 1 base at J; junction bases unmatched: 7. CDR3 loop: CASSARGQGGTDTQYF. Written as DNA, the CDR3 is TGTGCCAGCAGCGCAAGGGGACAGGGAGGCACAGATACGCAGTATTTT.

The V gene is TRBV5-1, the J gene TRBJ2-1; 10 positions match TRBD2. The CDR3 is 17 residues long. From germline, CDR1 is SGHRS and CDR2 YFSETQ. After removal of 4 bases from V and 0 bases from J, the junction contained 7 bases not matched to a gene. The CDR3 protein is CASSTSGRAVSYNEQFF. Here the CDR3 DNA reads TGCGCCAGCAGCACGAGCGGGAGGGCCGTCTCCTACAATGAGCAGTTCTTC.

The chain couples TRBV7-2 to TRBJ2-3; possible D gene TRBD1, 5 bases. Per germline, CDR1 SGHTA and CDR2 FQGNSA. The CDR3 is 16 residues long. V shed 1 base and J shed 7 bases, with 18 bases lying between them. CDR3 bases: TGTGCCAGCAGCTTAGGTCAGCCGGGCGCAGGGAATACGCAGTATTTT. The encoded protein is CASSLGQPGAGNTQYF.

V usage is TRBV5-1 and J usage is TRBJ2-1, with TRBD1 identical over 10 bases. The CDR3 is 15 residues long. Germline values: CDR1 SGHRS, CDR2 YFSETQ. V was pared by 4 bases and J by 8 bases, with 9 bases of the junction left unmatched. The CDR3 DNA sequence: TGCGCCAGCAGCGCCGGGACAGGGGTTTTGCATGAGCAGTTCTTC. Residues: CASSAGTGVLHEQFF.

CDR3 residues: CASSAQVGGNYGYTF. CDR3 bases: TGTGCCAGCAGCGCCCAAGTGGGAGGGAACTATGGCTACACCTTC. V gene TRBV9 combines with J gene TRBJ1-2; no clear D gene. In germline, CDR1 is SGDLS, CDR2 YYNGEE. V lost 3 bases to trimming and J lost 2 bases, with 14 bases between them. CDR3 size: 15 residues.

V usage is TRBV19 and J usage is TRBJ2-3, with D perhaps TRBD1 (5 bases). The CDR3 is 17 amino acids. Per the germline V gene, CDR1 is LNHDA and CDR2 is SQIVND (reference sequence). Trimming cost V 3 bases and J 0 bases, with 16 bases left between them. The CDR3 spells CASSIRAGKISTDTQYF. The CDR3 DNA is TGTGCCAGTAGTATCCGGGCAGGGAAGATTAGCACAGATACGCAGTATTTT. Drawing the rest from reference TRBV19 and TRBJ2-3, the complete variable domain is DGGITQSPKYLFRKEGQNVTLSCEQNLNHDAMYWYRQDPGQGLRLIYYSQIVNDFQKGDIAEGYSVSREKKESFPLTVTSAQKNPTAFYLCASSIRAGKISTDTQYFGPGTRLTVL.

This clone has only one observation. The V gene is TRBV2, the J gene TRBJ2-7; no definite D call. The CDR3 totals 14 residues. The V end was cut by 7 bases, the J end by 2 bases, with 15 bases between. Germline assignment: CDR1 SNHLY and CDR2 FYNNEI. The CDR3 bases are TGTGCCAGCAAGTGGGCGCCCCAACCCTACGAGCAGTACTTC. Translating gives CASKWAPQPYEQYF.

In nucleotides, the CDR3 is TGTGCCAGCAGCCTGACTATGAAAGAGACCCAGTACTTC. This gives the protein CASSLTMKETQYF. The chain recombines TRBV5-4 with TRBJ2-5; maybe TRBD2 (5 bases). From germline, CDR1 is SGHNT and CDR2 YYREEE (reference sequence). This CDR3 has 13 residues. Trimming removed 4 bases at V and 3 bases at J, with 10 bases between.

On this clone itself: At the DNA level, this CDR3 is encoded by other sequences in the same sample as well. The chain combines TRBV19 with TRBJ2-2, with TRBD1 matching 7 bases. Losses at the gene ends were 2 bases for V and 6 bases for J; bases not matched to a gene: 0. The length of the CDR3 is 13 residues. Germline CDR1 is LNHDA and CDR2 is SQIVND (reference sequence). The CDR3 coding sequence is TGTGCCAGTAGTATAACAGGGGCCGGGGAGCTGTTTTTT. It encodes CASSITGAGELFF.

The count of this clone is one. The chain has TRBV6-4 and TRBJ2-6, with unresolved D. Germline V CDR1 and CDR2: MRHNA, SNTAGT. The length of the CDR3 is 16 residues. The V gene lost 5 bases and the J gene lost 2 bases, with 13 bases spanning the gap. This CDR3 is CASSLNGLPGANVLTF. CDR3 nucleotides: TGTGCCAGCAGTTTGAACGGGCTCCCTGGGGCCAACGTCCTGACTTTC.

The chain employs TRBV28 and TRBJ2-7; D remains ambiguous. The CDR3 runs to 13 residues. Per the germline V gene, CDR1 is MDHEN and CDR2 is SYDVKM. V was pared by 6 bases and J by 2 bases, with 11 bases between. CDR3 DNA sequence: TGTGCCAGCAGCCCGACGGTACCCTACGAGCAGTACTTC. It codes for CASSPTVPYEQYF.

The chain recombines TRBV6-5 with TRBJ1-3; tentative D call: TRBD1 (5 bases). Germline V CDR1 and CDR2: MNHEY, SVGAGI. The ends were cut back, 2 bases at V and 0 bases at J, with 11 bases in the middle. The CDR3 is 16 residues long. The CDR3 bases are TGTGCCAGCAGTTACAAGGGACCGCGCTCTGGAAACACCATATATTTT. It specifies CASSYKGPRSGNTIYF.